Listed below are T cell receptor beta chains from one sample, sequenced in a study of blood T cell repertoires in COVID-19. TCRdb's copy holds only in-frame clones and misses some; the assay was immunoSEQ multiplex PCR. This table has roughly 200,000 clones, under 90% appearing once. Sample: peripheral blood. These receptors were taken from a woman older than 75 with COVID-19, enrolled during active disease. Each CDR3 is given with its conserved first and last residue. The D gene is left open where the match is weak. Clone sizes are given selectively: once, few, many, or a class where the clone is expanded.

DNA	CDR3	D	size	J	V
TGTGCCAGCAGCTTGGTCCTGACCGGGGGGCAAGGCTACACCTTC	CASSLVLTGGQGYTF	.	.	TRBJ1-2	TRBV5-4
TGTGCCACCACCCCGGGACAGAGTAGCACAGATACGCAGTATTTT	CATTPGQSSTDTQYF	TRBD1	.	TRBJ2-3	TRBV18
TGCGCCAGCGGCGGGCTCCACAATGAGCAGTTCTTC	CASGGLHNEQFF	.	.	TRBJ2-1	TRBV4-3
TGCGCCAGCACTAAGGTAGCGGGGAATAATGAGCAGTTCTTC	CASTKVAGNNEQFF	TRBD2	.	TRBJ2-1	TRBV5-1
TGTGCCAGCAGCTCGGGACAGGGGGTTGTGAATGAGCAGTTCTTC	CASSSGQGVVNEQFF	TRBD1	.	TRBJ2-1	TRBV7-8
TGTGCCAGCAGCCTGGGACAGGCCATGAACACTGAAGCTTTCTTT	CASSLGQAMNTEAFF	TRBD1	.	TRBJ1-1	TRBV11-2
TGTGCCAGCAGCGCTCCTAGCGGGGGTTACGAGCAGTACTTC	CASSAPSGGYEQYF	TRBD2	.	TRBJ2-7	TRBV5-4
TGTGCCAGCAGCTTGGTCGGGACTAGCGGAAATACGCAGTATTTT	CASSLVGTSGNTQYF	TRBD2	.	TRBJ2-3	TRBV5-4
TGTGCCAGCAGTTTAATCCGACAGGGCGGTTCACCCCTCCACTTT	CASSLIRQGGSPLHF	TRBD1	.	TRBJ1-6	TRBV28
TGTGCCAGCAGCTCCCGTCGGGGCCAAGAGACCCAGTACTTC	CASSSRRGQETQYF	.	.	TRBJ2-5	TRBV7-2
TGTGCCAGCAGCTTGTTGAGGGAAGGAAGAGGCTACACCTTC	CASSLLREGRGYTF	.	.	TRBJ1-2	TRBV5-4
TGTGCCACCAGTGATCAGGGGCTTGAGCCCCAGCATTTT	CATSDQGLEPQHF	.	.	TRBJ1-5	TRBV24-1
TGCGCCAGCAGCTCTGGGCCTACCCGACAAGAGACCCAGTACTTC	CASSSGPTRQETQYF	.	.	TRBJ2-5	TRBV5-1
TGCGCCAGCAGTTCAGATAGCAATCAGCCCCAGCATTTT	CASSSDSNQPQHF	.	.	TRBJ1-5	TRBV5-1
TGTGCCAGCTCACCGACAGGGAATAATGAAAAACTGTTTTTT	CASSPTGNNEKLFF	TRBD1	once	TRBJ1-4	TRBV18
TGTGCCAGCAGTCCGGGAGGTAGCAATCAGCCCCAGCATTTT	CASSPGGSNQPQHF	.	.	TRBJ1-5	TRBV28
TGCGCCAGCAGCAAAGAATTGACAGGGCGGGACACTGAAGCTTTCTTT	CASSKELTGRDTEAFF	TRBD1	.	TRBJ1-1	TRBV5-1
TGTGCCAGCTCAGGGTCGACTAGCGGGACTCTCACAGATACGCAGTATTTT	CASSGSTSGTLTDTQYF	TRBD2	.	TRBJ2-3	TRBV18
TGCGCCAGCAGCTTTAGCGGGGAAACATACGAGCAGTACTTC	CASSFSGETYEQYF	TRBD2	.	TRBJ2-7	TRBV5-1
TGTGCCAGCGGGGCAGCGACGCGTCAGCCCCAGCATTTT	CASGAATRQPQHF	.	.	TRBJ1-5	TRBV7-8
TGTGCCAGCAGCCTTGGCGGGGGGCTGAGTGGCTACACCTTC	CASSLGGGLSGYTF	.	.	TRBJ1-2	TRBV4-2
TGTGCCAGCGGCCAGTCTGAAGCTTTCTTT	CASGQSEAFF	.	.	TRBJ1-1	TRBV6-5
TGCGCCAGCAGGGTCCAACATCTCACTGAAGCTTTCTTT	CASRVQHLTEAFF	.	.	TRBJ1-1	TRBV10-2
TGCGCCAGCAGCGGCGGACAGGGGGCGGGGACCGGGGAGCTGTTTTTT	CASSGGQGAGTGELFF	TRBD1	few	TRBJ2-2	TRBV5-1
TGTGCCAGCAGCCCACGGGGAGGGGCAGGTGGCTACACCTTC	CASSPRGGAGGYTF	.	.	TRBJ1-2	TRBV7-3
TGCGCCAGCAGCTTGGAGACTAGCAGGAATGAGCAGTTCTTC	CASSLETSRNEQFF	TRBD2	.	TRBJ2-1	TRBV5-1
TGTGCCAGCAGCCCCCGCGGGGACGGACGTAGTGGTGGCTACACCTTC	CASSPRGDGRSGGYTF	.	.	TRBJ1-2	TRBV7-9
TGTGCCAGTAGTTCACCTCCGGGACAGGGGCCCTACAATGAGCAGTTCTTC	CASSSPPGQGPYNEQFF	TRBD1	.	TRBJ2-1	TRBV19
TGTGCCAGCAGTTTATCTGGCCAGGGGGCCTCCTACGAGCAGTACTTC	CASSLSGQGASYEQYF	TRBD1	.	TRBJ2-7	TRBV28